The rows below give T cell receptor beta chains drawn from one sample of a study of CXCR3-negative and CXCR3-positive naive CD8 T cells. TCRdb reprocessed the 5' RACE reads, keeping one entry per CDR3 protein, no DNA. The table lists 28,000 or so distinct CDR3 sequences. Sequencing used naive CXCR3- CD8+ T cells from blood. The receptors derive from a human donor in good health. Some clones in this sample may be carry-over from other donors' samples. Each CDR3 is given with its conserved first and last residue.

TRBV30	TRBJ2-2	CAWSSTVNTGELFF
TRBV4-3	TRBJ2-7	CASSQDMGQSYEQYF
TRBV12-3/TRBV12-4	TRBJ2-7	CASSIAGPHDEQYF
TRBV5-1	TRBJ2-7	CASSSDGGTSYEQYF
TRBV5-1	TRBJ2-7	CASSFETGAYEQYF
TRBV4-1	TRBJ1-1	CASSLSGTATEAFF
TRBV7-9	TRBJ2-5	CASSSVEYLRETQYF
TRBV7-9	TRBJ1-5	CASSSTEDSNQPQHF
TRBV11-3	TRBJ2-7	CASSPEEGPGDYEQYF
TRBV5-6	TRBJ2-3	CASSGGLAGDTQYF
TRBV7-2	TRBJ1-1	CASSLGFTEAFF
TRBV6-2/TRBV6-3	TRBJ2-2	CASRPQGAVTGELFF
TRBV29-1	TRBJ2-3	CSGRPGLLDTDTQYF
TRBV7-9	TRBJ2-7	CASSPTGRGRSYEQYF
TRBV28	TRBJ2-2	CASSPSIVVTGELFF
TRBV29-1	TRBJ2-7	CSASGHLSYEQYF
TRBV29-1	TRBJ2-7	CSVDGGISYEQYF
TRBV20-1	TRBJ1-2	CSARDGRDRNYGYTF
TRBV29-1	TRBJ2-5	CSETGTGGETQYF
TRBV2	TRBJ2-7	CASRPAASYEQYF
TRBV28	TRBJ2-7	CASSFWGDRGFEQYF
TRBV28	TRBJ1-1	CASSLEQGITEAFF
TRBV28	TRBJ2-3	CASSLWQGGGTDTQYF
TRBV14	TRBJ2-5	CASSQDIRSGETQYF
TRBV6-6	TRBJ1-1	CASSYVLIVQSTEAFF